One sample yielded the 10 T cell receptor beta chains listed below, sequenced in a study of blood T cell repertoires in COVID-19. Here immunoSEQ multiplex PCR was the method, and the copy in TCRdb shows in-frame clones only, minus some. Here the sample spans 40,000 to 65,000 clones, 75% to 90% being singletons. The sequenced sample was peripheral blood. These receptors came from a man older than 75 with acute or convalescent COVID-19.

This clone was counted a few times. The chain links TRBV7-8 to TRBJ2-7; D is ambiguous. Per the germline V gene, CDR1 is SGHVS and CDR2 is FQNEAQ. V dropped 5 bases and J dropped 0 bases, with 14 bases sitting between them. The CDR3 has 15 amino acids. This chain's CDR3 is CASSPRTGSSYEQYF. In DNA form, the CDR3 reads TGTGCCAGCAGCCCACGAACGGGTTCCTCCTACGAGCAGTACTTC.

The chain is built from TRBV5-1 and TRBJ2-1, with D tentatively TRBD2 (6 bases). The V and J ends lost 3 bases and 6 bases respectively, with 16 bases between them. This CDR3 has 15 amino acids. Germline-derived CDR1 and CDR2 are SGHRS and YFSETQ. The CDR3 protein is CASSSWGTQSNEQFF. The CDR3 region has the DNA TGCGCCAGCAGCTCATGGGGGACTCAGTCCAATGAGCAGTTCTTC.

This chain links TRBV30 with TRBJ2-1; 10 bases map to TRBD1. From germline, CDR1 is GTSNPN and CDR2 SVGIG (reference sequence). V dropped 1 base and J dropped 8; count of bases not matched to a gene: 5. The CDR3 runs to 14 residues. Here the CDR3 DNA reads TGTGCCTGGAGTGACGGACAGGGGGTTGATGAGCAGTTCTTC. Amino acid sequence: CAWSDGQGVDEQFF.

V usage is TRBV5-1 and J usage is TRBJ2-7; D perhaps matches TRBD2 (5 bases). This CDR3 has 13 amino acids. Trimming took off 0 bases at V and 6 bases at J, with 10 bases between the two ends. Germline V gives CDR1 SGHRS, CDR2 YFSETQ. CDR3 amino acids: CASSLAEGSEQYF. Written as DNA, the CDR3 is TGCGCCAGCAGCTTGGCCGAGGGTAGCGAGCAGTACTTC. The full variable domain, with the rest looked up from reference TRBV5-1 and TRBJ2-7, is KAGVTQTPRYLIKTRGQQVTLSCSPISGHRSVSWYQQTPGQGLQFLFEYFSETQRNKGNFPGRFSGRQFSNSRSEMNVSTLELGDSALYLCASSLAEGSEQYFGPGTRLTVT.

The chain recombines TRBV4-2 with TRBJ2-6; D gene unclear. The CDR3 spans 16 residues. Germline lookup yields CDR1 LGHNA and CDR2 YNFKEQ. V was clipped by 0 bases and J by 2 bases, with 8 bases between them. CDR3 coding DNA: TGTGCCAGCAGCCAAGATCGTACAGCTGGGGCCAACGTCCTGACTTTC. It codes for CASSQDRTAGANVLTF.

V gene TRBV7-6 combines with J gene TRBJ2-5, with TRBD2 matching over 8 bases. Trimming cost V 7 bases and J 2 bases; bases outside gene matches: 9. The CDR3 spans 15 residues. Germline loops: CDR1 SGHVS, CDR2 FNYEAQ. CDR3 DNA: TGTGCCAGCAAATACTCGGGGGGGCCGCAAGAGACCCAGTACTTC. Protein: CASKYSGGPQETQYF.

This clone was seen once. The chain links TRBV3-1 (or the pseudogene TRBV3-2) to TRBJ1-1; tentative D call: TRBD1 (5 bases). Germline V gene sequence: CDR1 LGHDT, CDR2 YNNKEL (reference sequence). The V gene lost 3 bases and the J gene lost 7 bases, with 18 bases spanning the gap. This CDR3 spans 15 amino acids. The CDR3 region is CASSHLTQGTLEAFF. CDR3 DNA sequence: TGTGCCAGCAGCCATTTAACTCAGGGAACCCTTGAAGCTTTCTTT.

The rearrangement links TRBV29-1 to TRBJ2-7; 7 nucleotides match TRBD1. The CDR3 spans 12 residues. Germline V CDR1 and CDR2: SQVTM, ANQGSEA. V gave up 4 bases and J gave up 3 bases; unmatched junction bases: 3. CDR3 loop: CSVVRDSYEQYF. The CDR3 DNA reads as TGCAGCGTTGTTAGGGACAGCTACGAGCAGTACTTC.

The rearrangement joins TRBV9 to TRBJ1-2; D is perhaps TRBD1 (5 bases). V lost 0 bases, J lost 5 bases, and 11 bases lay in between. Germline V gene data show CDR1 as SGDLS and CDR2 as YYNGEE. This CDR3 has 14 residues. The CDR3 spells CASSVEAGRYGYTF. CDR3 sequence (DNA): TGTGCCAGCAGCGTAGAGGCAGGGAGGTATGGCTACACCTTC.

The rearrangement joins TRBV18 to TRBJ2-5; 10 bases map to TRBD1. This CDR3 comprises 15 residues. CDR1 and CDR2 from the germline V gene are KGHSH and LQKENI. V gave up 3 bases and J gave up 3 bases; unmatched junction bases: 4. CDR3 loop: CASSPGQGREETQYF. The CDR3, as DNA: TGTGCCAGCTCACCGGGACAGGGGCGGGAAGAGACCCAGTACTTC.